This TCR beta chain derives from a study of T cells after yellow fever vaccination. Production of TCR cDNA was by 5'RACE template switching, which also added a universal primer site and UMIs. TCRdb reprocessed the 5' RACE reads with MiXCR, giving one entry per CDR3 protein. The repertoire has roughly 300,000 distinct CDR3 sequences, roughly 8% of them found once; the top ten carry roughly a sixth. This clonotype was found a few times. The antigen is not known. CDR3 size: 16 residues. CDR1 LGHNA and CDR2 YSLEER come from the germline V gene. V gave up 5 bases and J gave up 1 base; unmatched junction bases: 11. General study results and limits: The CD4 compartment and the CD8 compartment contained a small share of clonotypes in common. Sorted repertoires could include abundant contaminating clonotypes from bulk cells. Most primary-vaccination clones reappeared after the booster (about 97% CD4, about 88% CD8).

This chain uses TRBV4-3 with TRBJ2-7; the match to TRBD2 covers 7 bases. The source is a man younger than 35 who received the YFV17D yellow fever vaccine. The source material was PBMCs, sampled about 41 days after the first yellow fever vaccination. The CDR3 sequence: CASSISLTSPSYEQYF. Written as DNA, the CDR3 is TGCGCCAGCAGCATCAGCTTGACTAGCCCATCCTACGAGCAGTACTTC.